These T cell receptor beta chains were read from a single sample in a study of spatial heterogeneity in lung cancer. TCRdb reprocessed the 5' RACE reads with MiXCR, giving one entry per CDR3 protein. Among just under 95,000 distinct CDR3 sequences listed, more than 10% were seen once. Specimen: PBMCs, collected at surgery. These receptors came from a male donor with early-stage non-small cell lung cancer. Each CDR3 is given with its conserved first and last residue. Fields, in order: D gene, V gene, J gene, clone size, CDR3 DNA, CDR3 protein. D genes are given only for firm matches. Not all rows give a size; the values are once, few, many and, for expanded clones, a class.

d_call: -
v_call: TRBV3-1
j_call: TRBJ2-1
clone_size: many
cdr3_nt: TGTGCCAGCAGCCAAGACGGGGGATTGATCTTC
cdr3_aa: CASSQDGGLIF

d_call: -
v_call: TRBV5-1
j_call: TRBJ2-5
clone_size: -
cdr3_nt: TGCGCCAGCAGCCAACAGCAAGAGACCCAGTACTTC
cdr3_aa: CASSQQQETQYF

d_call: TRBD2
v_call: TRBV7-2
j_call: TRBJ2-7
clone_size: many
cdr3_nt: TGTGCCAGCAGCCTAGCGGGGGGGCCTAGGGCCTACGAGCAGTACTTC
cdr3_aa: CASSLAGGPRAYEQYF

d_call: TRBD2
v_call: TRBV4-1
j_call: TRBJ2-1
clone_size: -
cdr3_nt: TGCGCCAGCAGCAAGATGGGACTAGCGCTGAATGAGCAGTTCTTC
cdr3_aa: CASSKMGLALNEQFF

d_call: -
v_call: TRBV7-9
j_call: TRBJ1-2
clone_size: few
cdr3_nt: TGTGCCAGCAGCCTAGGACACAGCTATGGCTACACCTTC
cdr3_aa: CASSLGHSYGYTF

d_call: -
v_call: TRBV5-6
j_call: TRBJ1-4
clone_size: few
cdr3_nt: TGTGCCAGCAGCTTAATGGGGACAAGGAAAAAACTGTTTTTT
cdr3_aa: CASSLMGTRKKLFF

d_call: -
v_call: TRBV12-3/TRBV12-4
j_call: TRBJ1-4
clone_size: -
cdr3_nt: TGTGCCAGCACCGGGCCCTTATCTGCAACTAATGAAAAACTGTTTTTT
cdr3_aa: CASTGPLSATNEKLFF

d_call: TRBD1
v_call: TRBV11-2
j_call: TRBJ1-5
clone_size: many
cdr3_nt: TGTGCCAGCAGCTTAACAGGGGTGAGCAATCAGCCCCAGCATTTT
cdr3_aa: CASSLTGVSNQPQHF

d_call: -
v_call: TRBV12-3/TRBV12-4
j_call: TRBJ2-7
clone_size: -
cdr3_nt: TGTGCCAGCAGTTCAGGACAGCTTTCCTACGAGCAGTACTTC
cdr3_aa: CASSSGQLSYEQYF

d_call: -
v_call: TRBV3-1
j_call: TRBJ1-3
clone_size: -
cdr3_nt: TGTGCCAGCAGTTACAATGTCGCTGGAAACACCATATATTTT
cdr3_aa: CASSYNVAGNTIYF

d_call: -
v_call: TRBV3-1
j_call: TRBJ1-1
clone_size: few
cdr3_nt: TGTGCCAGCAGCCTTAACACTGAAGCTTTCTTT
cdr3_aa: CASSLNTEAFF

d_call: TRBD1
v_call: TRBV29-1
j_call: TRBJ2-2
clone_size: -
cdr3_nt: TGCAGCGTTGGGCCAACAGGGGCCAGCTCCGGGGAGCTGTTTTTT
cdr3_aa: CSVGPTGASSGELFF

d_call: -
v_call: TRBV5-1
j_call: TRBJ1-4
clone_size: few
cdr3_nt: TGCGCCAGCAGCTTGGGACAGGTTGGTGAAAAACTGTTTTTT
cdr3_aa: CASSLGQVGEKLFF

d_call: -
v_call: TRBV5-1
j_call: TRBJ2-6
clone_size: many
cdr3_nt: TGCGCCAGCAGCTTGGATGGGGCTAGCTCTGGGGCCAACGTCCTGACTTTC
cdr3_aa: CASSLDGASSGANVLTF

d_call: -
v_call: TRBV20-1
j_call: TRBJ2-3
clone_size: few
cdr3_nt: TGCAGTGCGAACAGGGCCACTAGCTCCGATACGCAGTATTTT
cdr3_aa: CSANRATSSDTQYF

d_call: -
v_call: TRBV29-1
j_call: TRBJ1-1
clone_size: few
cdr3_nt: TGCAGCGTTGAAGATCCGAACAGGGTGAACACTGAAGCTTTCTTT
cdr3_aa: CSVEDPNRVNTEAFF

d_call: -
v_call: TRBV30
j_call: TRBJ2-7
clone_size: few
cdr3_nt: TGTGCCTGGCGCCCGGACACCGCGTCCTACGAGCAGTACTTC
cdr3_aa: CAWRPDTASYEQYF

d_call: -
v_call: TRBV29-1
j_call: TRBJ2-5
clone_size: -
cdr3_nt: TGCAGCGTGTCTGCAGGCCAAGAGACCCAGTACTTC
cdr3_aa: CSVSAGQETQYF

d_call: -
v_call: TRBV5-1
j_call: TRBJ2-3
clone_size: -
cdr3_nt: TGCGCCAGCAGCTTGCGACTATTTAGCACAGATACGCAGTATTTT
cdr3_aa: CASSLRLFSTDTQYF

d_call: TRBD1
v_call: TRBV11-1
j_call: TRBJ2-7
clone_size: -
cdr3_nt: TGTGCCAGCAGCGTGAACCGGGACAGAACAATCTACGAGCAGTACTTC
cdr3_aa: CASSVNRDRTIYEQYF

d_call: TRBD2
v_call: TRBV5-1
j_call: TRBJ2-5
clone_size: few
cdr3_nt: TGCGCCAGCAGCCCAGGACTAGTCCAAGAGACCCAGTACTTC
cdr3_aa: CASSPGLVQETQYF

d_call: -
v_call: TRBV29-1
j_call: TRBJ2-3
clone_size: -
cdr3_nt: TGCAGCGTTGACCAGCGCGGAACCGGCACAGATACGCAGTATTTT
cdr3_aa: CSVDQRGTGTDTQYF

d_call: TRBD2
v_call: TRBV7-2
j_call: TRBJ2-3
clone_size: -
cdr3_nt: TGTGCCAGCAGCTTAGGGTTGATGGGACTAGCGGGTTCAAATACGCAGTATTTT
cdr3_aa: CASSLGLMGLAGSNTQYF

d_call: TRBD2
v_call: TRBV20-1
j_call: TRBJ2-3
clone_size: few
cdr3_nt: TGCAGTGCTAGAGGACTAGCGGGAACCACCACAGATACGCAGTATTTT
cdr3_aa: CSARGLAGTTTDTQYF

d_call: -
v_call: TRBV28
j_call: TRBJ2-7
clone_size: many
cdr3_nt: TGTGCCAGCAGTACAGACAAGAAAGCCAACTACGAGCAGTACTTC
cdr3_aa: CASSTDKKANYEQYF

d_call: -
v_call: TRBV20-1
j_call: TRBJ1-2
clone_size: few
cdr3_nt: TGCAGTGCCCCGATGGACCAAGCTAACTATGGCTACACCTTC
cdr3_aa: CSAPMDQANYGYTF

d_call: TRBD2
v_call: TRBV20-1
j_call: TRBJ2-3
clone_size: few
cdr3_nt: TGCAGTGCTGCCCCGGGTAGCGGGAGGTTGAATACGCAGTATTTT
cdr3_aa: CSAAPGSGRLNTQYF

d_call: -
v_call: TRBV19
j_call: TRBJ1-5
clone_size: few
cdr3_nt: TGTGCCAGTAGTCCATGGAGGGCAAGTAGCAATCAGCCCCAGCATTTT
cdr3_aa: CASSPWRASSNQPQHF